This paragraph covers one T cell receptor beta chain sequence. Method: immunoSEQ multiplex PCR; TCRdb's copy keeps in-frame clones and lacks some. This table has 100,000 to 150,000 clones, roughly three quarters appearing once. The sample comes from a study of blood T cell repertoires in COVID-19. Study information: COVID-19 samples from acute and convalescent phases originated in the United States, Italy and Spain. PBMCs, B-cell-depleted T cells, or T cells were the source of the cDNA or gDNA that made up the material.

CDR1 LGHDT and CDR2 YNNKEL come from the germline V gene (reference sequence). This CDR3 comprises 17 residues. Trimming pared 0 bases from V and 4 bases from J, leaving 19 bases between. The sample consisted of peripheral blood. This clonotype originated in a human donor in a cohort sampled during active COVID-19. The chain uses TRBV3-1 (or the pseudogene TRBV3-2) and TRBJ2-7; no clear D gene. Here the CDR3 reads CASSQELIAGPHYEQYF. The CDR3 nucleotides are TGTGCCAGCAGCCAAGAGTTAATAGCTGGCCCACATTACGAGCAGTACTTC.